These 3 T cell receptor beta chains came from one sample sequenced in a study of early T cells in non-severe SARS-CoV-2 infection. MiXCR was run by TCRdb on the 5' RACE reads, yielding one entry per CDR3 protein. The sample includes around 40,000 distinct CDR3 sequences, roughly 6% of them seen just once. The sequenced sample was whole blood. Every receptor here comes from an adult who was a healthcare worker with PCR-confirmed SARS-CoV-2 infection or an uninfected control (not recorded which).

This clonotype appeared a few times. This chain uses TRBV14 with TRBJ2-7; 8 nucleotides align to TRBD1. Unmatched junction bases numbered 10, after V lost 3 bases and J lost 3 bases. Germline V CDR1 and CDR2: SGHDN, FVKESK. The CDR3 covers 16 residues. In DNA, the CDR3 is TGTGCCAGCAGCCACAGTCAGGGGGCGATCGTCTACGAGCAGTACTTC. It is translated as CASSHSQGAIVYEQYF.

V gene TRBV2 combines with J gene TRBJ1-2; D is unclear. CDR3 length equals 15 residues. Germline CDR1 SNHLY, CDR2 FYNNEI. Trimming shortened V by 6 bases and J by 4 bases, and 18 bases separated the two germline ends. CDR3 residues: CASSAAFDGLYGYTF. The CDR3 DNA is TGTGCCAGCAGCGCCGCCTTTGACGGTCTCTATGGCTACACCTTC.

The chain employs TRBV5-1 and TRBJ2-7; 12 nucleotides align to TRBD2. This CDR3 is built from 18 residues. Germline trimming cut 2 bases from V and 0 bases from J; bases unmatched to any gene: 9. Per germline, CDR1 SGHRS and CDR2 YFSETQ. The CDR3 reads CASSLRPGTSGSSYEQYF. CDR3 bases: TGCGCCAGCAGCTTACGTCCCGGGACTAGCGGGTCCTCCTACGAGCAGTACTTC.